One and the same sample provided the 32 T cell receptor beta chains below, sequenced in a study of circulating CD8 cells and anti-PD-1 response in melanoma. Four subsets defined by PD-1 and/or TIGIT were sorted from live CD3+CD8+TCRalphabeta+ cells. Each library started from approximately 15 ng of total RNA using the QIAseq Immune Repertoire TCR panel. TCRdb redid the calling of the reads with MiXCR, one entry per CDR3 protein. The sample records 500 to 550 distinct CDR3 sequences, 5.5% to 7.5% being singletons. The starting material was CD8+ T cells from PBMCs, obtained at baseline or after one month of anti-PD-1 therapy (not recorded which). The origin of the receptors is a human donor with melanoma.

Turning to this clonotype: An end of the junction does not agree with germline; a read error may underlie this. The chain is built from TRBV28 and TRBJ2-7, with a tentative D call TRBD2 (5 bases). Germline values: CDR1 MDHEN, CDR2 SYDVKM. This CDR3 has 14 amino acids. CDR3 amino acids: CASSFFGSPNELYF. The CDR3 DNA reads TGTGCCAGCAGTTTTTTTGGGAGCCCAAACGAGCTGTACTTC.

This clonotype ranks as large. The rearrangement joins TRBV2 to TRBJ2-3; tentatively, D is TRBD2 (7 bases). The CDR3 is 15 residues long. Trimming took off 6 bases at V and 1 base at J, with 14 bases between the two ends. Per germline, CDR1 SNHLY and CDR2 FYNNEI. CDR3 sequence reads: CASSAREGGTDTQYF. The DNA for the CDR3 is TGTGCCAGCAGCGCTAGGGAGGGGGGCACAGATACGCAGTATTTT. The entire variable domain, with the rest obtained from reference TRBV2 and TRBJ2-3, is as follows: EPEVTQTPSHQVTQMGQEVILRCVPISNHLYFYWYRQILGQKVEFLVSFYNNEISEKSEIFDDQFSVERPDGSNFTLKIRSTKLEDSAMYFCASSAREGGTDTQYFGPGTRLTVL.

By frequency in the sample, this clonotype is large. V gene TRBV2 combines with J gene TRBJ1-1; no reliable D call. CDR1 SNHLY and CDR2 FYNNEI come from the germline V gene. V was clipped by 4 bases and J by 2 bases, with 8 bases between them. This CDR3 spans 13 amino acids. The CDR3 region is CASSGEGNTEAFF. DNA for the CDR3: TGTGCCAGCAGTGGGGAGGGAAACACTGAAGCTTTCTTT.

This clonotype is medium-sized within its sample. The rearrangement links TRBV28 to TRBJ2-4, with D possibly being TRBD1 (6 bases). The germline V and J ends were trimmed by 6 bases and 6 bases, with 12 bases remaining between them. The CDR3 loop spans 13 amino acids. The germline V gene has CDR1 MDHEN and CDR2 SYDVKM. DNA for the CDR3: TGTGCCAGCAGCATATCGACAGGAAACATTCAGTACTTC. Amino acid sequence: CASSISTGNIQYF. Together with reference TRBV28 and TRBJ2-4, the CDR3 gives the full variable domain: DVKVTQSSRYLVKRTGEKVFLECVQDMDHENMFWYRQDPGLGLRLIYFSYDVKMKEKGDIPEGYSVSREKKERFSLILESASTNQTSMYLCASSISTGNIQYFGAGTRLSVL.

This clonotype is categorized as medium-sized. The rearrangement uses TRBV27 and TRBJ2-2; D gene uncertain. This CDR3 spans 12 amino acids. Trimming pared 1 base from V and 7 bases from J, leaving 4 bases between. Germline-derived CDR1 and CDR2 are MNHEY and SMNVEV (reference sequence). CDR3 bases: TGTGCCAGCAGTTTATGGGGCGGGGAGCTGTTTTTT. Encoded protein: CASSLWGGELFF.

By share, this clonotype counts as medium-sized. The rearrangement joins TRBV19 to TRBJ2-5; D perhaps matches TRBD1 (6 bases). Germline values: CDR1 LNHDA, CDR2 SQIVND (reference sequence). V was shortened by 11 bases and J by 2 bases, with 12 bases between the two germline ends. The CDR3 has 12 amino acids. In DNA form, the CDR3 reads TGTGCCGTAGGGACAAATCAAGAGACCCAGTACTTC. Its protein product is CAVGTNQETQYF.

This clonotype ranks as medium-sized. The rearrangement links TRBV5-6 to TRBJ2-6; TRBD1 matches at 9 bases. Trimming removed 0 bases from V and 0 bases from J; junction bases left unmatched: 10. The CDR3 length is 20 residues. Germline V lookup: CDR1 SGHDT, CDR2 YYEEEE. CDR3 sequence reads: CASSLVIWTGDYSGANVLTF. The CDR3 nucleotides are TGTGCCAGCAGCTTGGTGATCTGGACAGGGGACTACTCTGGGGCCAACGTCCTGACTTTC.

This clonotype is large by share. The chain links TRBV29-1 to TRBJ1-2; 7 bases align to TRBD1. J was trimmed by 4 bases and V by 6 bases; bases with no gene match: 5. Per germline, CDR1 SQVTM and CDR2 ANQGSEA. The CDR3 sequence is 12 residues long. CDR3: CSVSQGFYGYTF. The CDR3, as DNA: TGCAGCGTATCACAGGGGTTCTATGGCTACACCTTC.

This clonotype has a handful of counts. A read error is possible here, since a much larger clone lies one base away. The CDR3 loop is CAVGAGADTQYF. The CDR3 nucleotides read TGTGCCGTGGGGGCGGGCGCAGATACGCAGTATTTT. This chain connects TRBV28 to TRBJ2-3; a possible D gene is TRBD1 (6 bases). Trimming removed 11 bases at V and 4 bases at J, with 13 bases between. The CDR3 consists of 12 residues. Per germline, CDR1 MDHEN and CDR2 SYDVKM.

This clonotype is categorized as large. The chain employs TRBV7-3 and TRBJ2-3; 10 bases fit TRBD2. Germline values: CDR1 SGHTA, CDR2 FQGTGA. V lost 2 bases and J lost 3; bases outside the gene matches: 8. The CDR3 sequence is 17 residues long. The CDR3 nucleotides read TGTGCCAGCAGCTTATGGCCTAGCGGGGGTATAACAGATACGCAGTATTTT. Its translation: CASSLWPSGGITDTQYF.

Relative to its sample, this clonotype is medium-sized. The V and J genes are TRBV30 and TRBJ2-5, with unresolved D. Germline V lookup: CDR1 GTSNPN, CDR2 SVGIG (reference sequence). CDR3 length: 14 residues. V gave up 2 bases and J gave up 5 bases, with 15 bases separating them. The DNA for the CDR3 is TGTGCCTGGAGTATAGGGCTAATCCAGGAGACCCAGTACTTC. Translating it yields CAWSIGLIQETQYF.

Sample share makes this clonotype large. CDR3 coding DNA: TGTGCCAGCAGTGATGACAGGGGGCCCTCTGGCTACACCTTC. The encoded protein is CASSDDRGPSGYTF. This chain joins TRBV2 and TRBJ1-2; 10 bases fit TRBD1. Germline-derived CDR1 and CDR2 are SNHLY and FYNNEI. V lost 3 bases and J lost 7; bases outside the gene matches: 5. The CDR3 contains 14 residues.

By frequency in the sample, this clonotype is large. V usage is TRBV2 and J usage is TRBJ2-3, with 7 positions matching TRBD2. This CDR3 has 19 residues. Germline V gene lookup returns CDR1 SNHLY and CDR2 FYNNEI. After removal of 8 bases from V and 2 bases from J, the junction contained 22 bases not matched to a gene. The DNA of the CDR3 is TGTGCCAGCGACGGCAGCGGGACTAACTACCGTAAGGACACAGATACGCAGTATTTT. This sequence encodes CASDGSGTNYRKDTDTQYF.

This clonotype is deemed medium-sized. The chain uses TRBV15 and TRBJ2-1; D might be TRBD1 or TRBD2, each matching 5 bases. From germline, CDR1 is LNHNV and CDR2 YYDKDF (reference sequence). This CDR3 spans 13 amino acids. V was clipped by 4 bases and J by 9 bases, with 13 bases between them. The chain's CDR3 is CATSIAGTVEQFF. The CDR3 DNA reads as TGTGCCACCAGCATAGCAGGGACGGTTGAGCAGTTCTTC.

This clonotype is deemed medium-sized (0.01 to 0.1%). The chain carries TRBV19 and TRBJ1-5; D gene unclear. V gave up 9 bases and J gave up 4 bases, with 4 bases separating them. Germline V CDR1 and CDR2: LNHDA, SQIVND (reference sequence). The CDR3 sequence is 10 residues long. This CDR3 is CASNNQPQHF. The CDR3 DNA follows: TGTGCCAGCAATAATCAGCCCCAGCATTTT.

By share, this clonotype counts as medium-sized. The chain has TRBV27 and TRBJ1-5; no clear D. Germline CDR1 reads MNHEY; CDR2 reads SMNVEV (reference sequence). V lost 0 bases to trimming and J lost 6 bases, with 9 bases between them. This CDR3 is built from 14 residues. This CDR3 is CASSLSGLSQPQHF. CDR3 nucleotide sequence: TGTGCCAGCAGTTTATCAGGGTTGAGTCAGCCCCAGCATTTT.

This clonotype is medium-sized by share. The chain combines TRBV28 with TRBJ2-5, with D possibly matching TRBD1 (5 bases). Trimming removed 6 bases from V and 5 bases from J, with 19 bases in between. The germline V gene has CDR1 MDHEN and CDR2 SYDVKM. CDR3 length: 15 residues. Here the CDR3 DNA reads TGTGCCAGCAGCTTGGTAGGGGCCAGTTGGGAGACCCAGTACTTC. This translates into CASSLVGASWETQYF. Using reference TRBV28 and TRBJ2-5 for the parts outside the CDR3, the full variable domain is DVKVTQSSRYLVKRTGEKVFLECVQDMDHENMFWYRQDPGLGLRLIYFSYDVKMKEKGDIPEGYSVSREKKERFSLILESASTNQTSMYLCASSLVGASWETQYFGPGTRLLVL.

By sample fraction, this clonotype is large (0.1 to 1%). The V gene is TRBV27, the J gene TRBJ2-3; the match to TRBD2 covers 7 bases. This CDR3 contains 12 residues. CDR1 and CDR2 from the germline V gene are MNHEY and SMNVEV (reference sequence). Germline trimming cut 4 bases from V and 6 bases from J; bases unmatched to any gene: 1. CDR3 sequence (DNA): TGTGCCAGCAGTTACGGGAGGGATACGCAGTATTTT. Protein product: CASSYGRDTQYF.

This clonotype is large in the sample. V gene TRBV2 combines with J gene TRBJ2-7; D remains ambiguous. CDR3 length: 14 amino acids. The V gene's germline CDR1 is SNHLY and CDR2 FYNNEI. The ends were cut back, 1 base at V and 7 bases at J, with 14 bases in the middle. Here the CDR3 DNA reads TGTGCCAGCAGTGAAGAGGGCTCGGCTTATGAGCAGTACTTC. Residues: CASSEEGSAYEQYF.

In its sample, this clonotype ranks as medium-sized. The rearrangement joins TRBV14 to TRBJ1-1; TRBD1 matches 9 bases. The germline V gene encodes CDR1 SGHDN and CDR2 FVKESK. This CDR3 has 15 amino acids. The ends lost 4 bases at V and 4 bases at J; junction bases unmatched: 7. CDR3 DNA: TGTGCCAGCAGCCCACAGGGGGCTGTTGGCACTGAAGCTTTCTTT. It yields the protein CASSPQGAVGTEAFF.

Remarks on this clonotype: A read error is possible here, since a much larger clone lies one base away. This chain links TRBV20-1 with TRBJ2-7; perhaps TRBD2 as D (5 bases). The CDR3 totals 14 residues. Per the germline V gene, CDR1 is DFQATT and CDR2 is SNEGSKA (reference sequence). This CDR3 is CSTRVLAGDYEQYF. In DNA form, the CDR3 reads TGCAGTACTAGAGTTTTGGCAGGAGACTACGAGCAGTACTTC.

As for this clonotype: A clone one base away is much larger, so this may be a read error. CDR3 in DNA: TGTGCCAGCAGTTCGCCCGTTAGGGGTAGCAATCAGCCCCAGCATTTT. Translation gives CASSSPVRGSNQPQHF. This rearrangement joins TRBV28 to TRBJ1-5; TRBD1 might be the D (5 bases). CDR3 length: 16 amino acids. V was shortened by 4 bases and J by 0 bases, with 13 bases between the two germline ends. Germline CDR1 MDHEN, CDR2 SYDVKM.

This clonotype was counted between two and nine times. V usage is TRBV19 and J usage is TRBJ1-4; D is undetermined. CDR1 is LNHDA, CDR2 SQIVND, per germline (reference sequence). V lost 6 bases, J lost 0 bases, and 11 bases lay in between. The CDR3 loop spans 15 amino acids. The CDR3 spells CASSPGTATNEKLFF. In DNA form, the CDR3 reads TGTGCCAGTAGCCCCGGCACCGCAACTAATGAAAAACTGTTTTTT.

This clonotype is judged large. The chain couples TRBV28 to TRBJ2-7; possibly TRBD1 for D (5 bases). The CDR3 extends over 14 amino acids. The V end was cut by 3 bases, the J end by 0 bases, with 9 bases between. Germline CDR1 is MDHEN and CDR2 is SYDVKM. CDR3 in amino acids: CASSLFGASYEQYF. CDR3 sequence (DNA): TGTGCCAGCAGTTTGTTTGGGGCCTCCTACGAGCAGTACTTC.

Relative to its sample, this clonotype is medium-sized (0.01 to 0.1%). This chain links TRBV20-1 with TRBJ1-2, with 7 bases lining up with TRBD1. Trimming cost V 6 bases and J 0 bases; bases outside gene matches: 4. Per the germline V gene, CDR1 is DFQATT and CDR2 is SNEGSKA (reference sequence). The CDR3 runs to 13 residues. This CDR3 is CSAGTDTNYGYTF. The DNA for the CDR3 is TGCAGTGCCGGGACAGATACTAACTATGGCTACACCTTC.

This clonotype is medium-sized (0.01 to 0.1%) in the sample. The rearrangement uses TRBV2 and TRBJ2-5; D not resolved. Germline values: CDR1 SNHLY, CDR2 FYNNEI. The length of the CDR3 is 12 residues. V was trimmed by 9 bases and J by 2 bases, leaving 10 bases between them. The CDR3 region has the DNA TGTGCCAGACAGAGAGATCAAGAGACCCAGTACTTC. The encoded protein is CARQRDQETQYF.

This clonotype is large. V gene TRBV7-8 combines with J gene TRBJ1-1; a possible D gene is TRBD1 (5 bases). The CDR3 extends over 17 amino acids. Trimming removed 1 base from V and 0 bases from J, with 15 bases in between. CDR1 is SGHVS and CDR2 is FQNEAQ in the germline V gene. The CDR3 spells CASSLGERQIMNTEAFF. The CDR3 nucleotides are TGTGCCAGCAGCTTAGGGGAGAGACAGATCATGAACACTGAAGCTTTCTTT.

By share of the sample, this clonotype is large. The chain carries TRBV25-1 and TRBJ2-2; 14 bases are a match to TRBD2. Germline V gene lookup returns CDR1 MGHDK and CDR2 SYGVNS. The CDR3 runs 15 residues. Trimming cost V 8 bases and J 4 bases; bases outside gene matches: 3. DNA of the CDR3: TGTGCCAGCGGGGGACTAGCGGGGGTCACCGGGGAGCTGTTTTTT. Its translation: CASGGLAGVTGELFF.

In its sample, this clonotype ranks as medium-sized. The V gene is TRBV28, the J gene TRBJ1-5; no clear D gene. CDR1 and CDR2 (germline): MDHEN, SYDVKM. Trimming shortened V by 10 bases and J by 1 base, and 11 bases separated the two germline ends. The CDR3 length is 13 residues. CDR3 protein: CATDFGSNQPQHF. CDR3 DNA sequence: TGTGCCACCGACTTCGGGAGCAATCAGCCCCAGCATTTT.

By share, this clonotype ranks as large (0.1 to 1%). This chain uses TRBV12-3 or TRBV12-4 with TRBJ2-7; D is possibly TRBD1 (6 bases). The CDR3 is made up of 12 amino acids. V lost 5 bases to trimming and J lost 5 bases, with 10 bases between them. Written as DNA, the CDR3 is TGTGCCAGCAGTCGCAGGGGCGACGAGCAGTACTTC. Encoded protein: CASSRRGDEQYF.

With regard to this clonotype: One end of the junction varies from germline; a read error may be responsible. The chain combines TRBV2 with TRBJ1-4, with D perhaps TRBD1 (5 bases). Germline lookup yields CDR1 SNHLY and CDR2 FYNNEI. This CDR3 spans 15 amino acids. DNA for the CDR3: TGTGCCAGCACCATGGACACTTCAACTAATGAAGAACTGTTTTTT. This encodes CASTMDTSTNEELFF.

In its sample, this clonotype ranks as large. The chain joins TRBV4-1 to TRBJ1-1; D is undetermined. The length of the CDR3 is 12 residues. The germline gives CDR1 MGHRA, CDR2 YSYEKL. Trimming cost V 0 bases and J 8 bases, with 7 bases left between them. The CDR3 here is CASSQDGLEAFF. The CDR3 bases are TGCGCCAGCAGCCAAGACGGGTTAGAAGCTTTCTTT.